This passage covers 14 T cell receptor beta chains from one sample sequenced in a study of T-cell memory formation after mild COVID-19. TCRdb reprocessed the 5' RACE reads with MiXCR, giving one entry per CDR3 protein. The sample lists some 290,000 distinct CDR3 sequences; about 17% were seen once. The sequenced sample consisted of PBMCs or a T cell subset sorted from them (not recorded which). Receptors originate from a man in his late teens or twenties who had mild COVID-19 (a few samples of this study predate the infection). Cell type and time point are not known.

The chain combines TRBV4-2 with TRBJ1-2; D gene ambiguous. CDR1 is LGHNA and CDR2 is YNFKEQ in the germline V gene. This CDR3 has 14 amino acids. Trimming pared 0 bases from V and 10 bases from J, leaving 15 bases between. CDR3 residues: CASSQDLWEVFYTF. CDR3 in DNA: TGTGCCAGCAGCCAAGATCTCTGGGAGGTTTTCTACACCTTC.

CDR3 residues: CASSPVWELNEKLFF. CDR3 coding DNA: TGTGCCAGCAGCCCAGTTTGGGAGTTAAATGAAAAACTGTTTTTT. The rearrangement uses TRBV28 and TRBJ1-4; D remains ambiguous. CDR1 MDHEN and CDR2 SYDVKM come from the germline V gene. V lost 6 bases, J lost 5 bases, and 16 bases lay in between. This CDR3 has 15 amino acids.

This clonotype turned up a few times. The chain is built from TRBV30 and TRBJ2-4, with D perhaps TRBD1 (5 bases). Trimming stripped 3 bases from V and 4 bases from J, with 7 bases between. The CDR3 loop spans 12 amino acids. Germline loops: CDR1 GTSNPN, CDR2 SVGIG (reference sequence). The CDR3 here is CAWSQGKNIQYF. CDR3 nucleotides: TGTGCCTGGAGCCAGGGTAAAAACATTCAGTACTTC. Looking up the rest from reference TRBV30 and TRBJ2-4 gives the full variable domain: SQTIHQWPATLVQPVGSPLSLECTVEGTSNPNLYWYRQAAGRGLQLLFYSVGIGQISSEVPQNLSASRPQDRQFILSSKKLLLSDSGFYLCAWSQGKNIQYFGAGTRLSVL.

Comment on this clonotype: A much larger clone sits a single nucleotide away, making a read error possible. The chain has TRBV12-3 or TRBV12-4 and TRBJ2-5, with TRBD1 identical over 7 bases. This CDR3 contains 13 residues. Written as DNA, the CDR3 is TGTGGCAGCAGTTGGGGACAGAAAGAGACCCAGTACTTC. Its protein product is CGSSWGQKETQYF.

In this sample, this clonotype turned up many times. This sequence joins TRBV7-2 and TRBJ1-6; D may be TRBD1 (5 bases). The CDR3 has 15 amino acids. V lost 2 bases and J lost 14, with 19 bases in between. Germline V gene data show CDR1 as SGHTA and CDR2 as FQGNSA. For the CDR3, the DNA is TGTGCCAGCAGCTTAACCCCCGAGGCCGGAGGGGCCCTCCACTTT. It is translated as CASSLTPEAGGALHF.

The CDR3 DNA is TGTGCCAGCAGTGGACCGTCAGATACGCAGTATTTT. This gives the protein CASSGPSDTQYF. The chain uses TRBV2 and TRBJ2-3; D gene unclear. The length of the CDR3 is 12 residues. V was cut by 4 bases and J by 4 bases, with 6 bases left in between. Germline lookup yields CDR1 SNHLY and CDR2 FYNNEI.

This clonotype showed up just a few times. V usage is TRBV18 and J usage is TRBJ2-7; the match to TRBD2 covers 8 bases. After removal of 8 bases from V and 3 bases from J, the junction contained 9 bases not matched to a gene. CDR1 and CDR2 (germline): KGHSH, LQKENI. This CDR3 is 14 amino acids long. The DNA for the CDR3 is TGTGCCAGCACAACCAGGCGGGGGGTCTACGAGCAGTACTTC. It specifies CASTTRRGVYEQYF. Drawing the rest from reference TRBV18 and TRBJ2-7, the complete variable domain is NAGVMQNPRHLVRRRGQEARLRCSPMKGHSHVYWYRQLPEEGLKFMVYLQKENIIDESGMPKERFSAEFPKEGPSILRIQQVVRGDSAAYFCASTTRRGVYEQYFGPGTRLTVT.

This chain joins TRBV5-1 and TRBJ2-1; 7 bases align to TRBD1. CDR1 is SGHRS and CDR2 is YFSETQ in the germline V gene. CDR3 length: 18 residues. J gave up 0 bases and V 4 bases, and 13 bases lay outside the gene matches. The CDR3 region has the DNA TGCGCCAGCAGCCAGAGGCCTAAGGGACAGAGCTCCTACAATGAGCAGTTCTTC. Its protein product is CASSQRPKGQSSYNEQFF.

This chain joins TRBV3-1 and TRBJ2-1; D possibly corresponds to TRBD1 (5 bases). The V gene's germline CDR1 is LGHDT and CDR2 YNNKEL (reference sequence). This CDR3 region has 15 residues. The ends were cut back, 0 bases at V and 4 bases at J, with 10 bases in the middle. DNA of the CDR3: TGTGCCAGCAGCCAAGATGGGCGACAGTACAATGAGCAGTTCTTC. It codes for CASSQDGRQYNEQFF.

This clonotype was picked up a small number of times. The rearrangement uses TRBV4-2 and TRBJ1-2; 8 bases line up with TRBD1. This CDR3 contains 16 residues. Germline trimming cut 0 bases from V and 5 bases from J; bases unmatched to any gene: 8. CDR1 is LGHNA and CDR2 is YNFKEQ in the germline V gene. The CDR3 coding sequence is TGTGCCAGCAGCCAAGATCGGGCAGGGGGCTTGTATGGCTACACCTTC. This translates into CASSQDRAGGLYGYTF.

CDR3 sequence reads: CASSLERGGRETQYF. The CDR3 nucleotides are TGTGCCAGCAGCCTAGAGCGGGGGGGCCGAGAGACCCAGTACTTC. This chain links TRBV7-9 with TRBJ2-5; 10 bases map to TRBD2. The CDR3 has 15 amino acids. From germline, CDR1 is SEHNR and CDR2 FQNEAQ (reference sequence). V shed 5 bases, J shed 4 bases, and the junction held 7 bases outside the gene matches.

The chain couples TRBV7-9 to TRBJ2-3; 8 bases map to TRBD2. The germline V gene encodes CDR1 SEHNR and CDR2 FQNEAQ (reference sequence). V was pared by 6 bases and J by 2 bases, with 13 bases of the junction left unmatched. The length of the CDR3 is 17 residues. CDR3 nucleotides: TGTGCCAGCAGGCCGACACGTCGTAGCGGGAACACAGATACGCAGTATTTT. Amino acid sequence: CASRPTRRSGNTDTQYF.

The sample holds many counts of this clonotype. The chain has TRBV5-1 and TRBJ2-3, with 13 bases aligning to TRBD2. There are 16 residues in the CDR3. Germline lookup yields CDR1 SGHRS and CDR2 YFSETQ. Unmatched junction bases numbered 4, after V lost 4 bases and J lost 2 bases. The CDR3 sequence: CASSVGLAGNTDTQYF. The CDR3 DNA is TGCGCCAGCAGCGTGGGACTAGCGGGGAACACAGATACGCAGTATTTT.

This chain links TRBV20-1 with TRBJ2-1; perhaps TRBD2 as D (5 bases). The CDR3 covers 13 residues. V lost 4 bases and J 3 bases, leaving 10 bases between the germline ends. Germline lookup yields CDR1 DFQATT and CDR2 SNEGSKA (reference sequence). CDR3 sequence (DNA): TGCAGTGCTACGAGCGGAAACTACAATGAGCAGTTCTTC. As protein: CSATSGNYNEQFF.